The 32 T cell receptor beta chains below come from one sample, sequenced in a study of cytomegalovirus exposure and HLA in healthy donors. The PCR contained 60 Vbeta and 13 Jbeta primers. Sequenced by immunoSEQ multiplex PCR; TCRdb stores in-frame clones only, minus some. There are over 150,000 clones in the sample; around 81% occur only once, and around 5.6% lies in the top ten. What was sequenced was PBMCs. The source is a middle-aged woman in good health and CMV-seropositive.

The gene calls are TRBV28 and TRBJ2-1, with a tentative D call TRBD2 (5 bases). Germline V gives CDR1 MDHEN, CDR2 SYDVKM. This CDR3 region has 13 residues. The germline V and J ends were trimmed by 6 bases and 1 base, with 7 bases remaining between them. CDR3 nucleotide sequence: TGTGCCAGCAGGAGGAGGTCCTACAATGAGCAGTTCTTC. The encoded protein is CASRRRSYNEQFF.

The chain joins TRBV13 to TRBJ1-2; 9 nucleotides match TRBD1. This CDR3 spans 13 amino acids. CDR1 is PRHDT, CDR2 FYEKMQ, per germline (reference sequence). Losses at the gene ends were 6 bases for V and 13 bases for J; bases not matched to a gene: 12. CDR3 in amino acids: CASRRRRGQGSTF. In DNA, the CDR3 is TGTGCCAGCAGACGTAGGAGGGGACAGGGTAGCACCTTC.

The J gene is TRBJ2-5, the V gene TRBV29-1; TRBD1 agrees at 8 bases. The end of the DNA fits TRBJ2-7 better, so the J call may be wrong. The germline gives CDR1 SQVTM, CDR2 ANQGSEA. The CDR3 consists of 13 residues. The CDR3 spells CSVVKDRVSEQYF. As DNA, the CDR3 is TGCAGCGTTGTCAAGGACAGGGTGTCCGAGCAGTACTTC.

The chain recombines TRBV4-2 with TRBJ2-5; D may be TRBD2 (6 bases). V lost 0 bases and J lost 14, with 28 bases in between. Germline CDR1 is LGHNA and CDR2 is YNFKEQ. The CDR3 is 17 residues long. CDR3 sequence (DNA): TGTGCCAGCAGCCAAGAGAGGGCGGAGTTCGGGGACTTCTCCCTTTACTTC. This gives the protein CASSQERAEFGDFSLYF.

This clone was seen once. The chain employs TRBV7-9 and TRBJ1-2, with TRBD1 matching over 9 bases. The CDR3 totals 14 residues. Looked up from germline, CDR1 is SEHNR and CDR2 is FQNEAQ (reference sequence). With 5 bases clipped from V and 4 bases from J, the junction kept 5 bases outside the gene matches. The chain's CDR3 is CASSHRDRAYGYTF. The CDR3 bases are TGTGCCAGCAGCCACCGGGACAGGGCCTATGGCTACACCTTC.

This clone was detected only a few times. The genes are TRBV19 and TRBJ1-5; tentatively, D is TRBD1 (5 bases). This CDR3 region has 15 residues. Deletions cut 1 base from V and 10 bases from J, with 17 bases between. The germline V gene encodes CDR1 LNHDA and CDR2 SQIVND (reference sequence). CDR3 residues: CASSIAQVGDLPQHF. The CDR3 bases are TGTGCCAGTAGTATAGCCCAGGTAGGGGATCTACCCCAGCATTTT.

The J gene is TRBJ2-1, the V gene TRBV28, with 11 positions matching TRBD2. Germline assignment: CDR1 MDHEN and CDR2 SYDVKM. J gave up 1 base and V 9 bases, and 2 bases lay outside the gene matches. CDR3 length: 14 residues. DNA of the CDR3: TGTGCCAGTATAGCGGGAGGGTCCTACAATGAGCAGTTCTTC. Its translation is CASIAGGSYNEQFF.

The gene calls are TRBV18 and TRBJ1-1, with a possible D match to TRBD1 (6 bases). V was clipped by 5 bases and J by 1 base, with 14 bases between them. In germline, CDR1 is KGHSH, CDR2 LQKENI. This CDR3 spans 15 amino acids. The CDR3 nucleotides are TGTGCCAGCTCAATTGTGGGACACGGGAACACTGAAGCTTTCTTT. Translation gives CASSIVGHGNTEAFF. The full variable domain, in which reference TRBV18 and TRBJ1-1 provide the parts outside the CDR3, is NAGVMQNPRHLVRRRGQEARLRCSPMKGHSHVYWYRQLPEEGLKFMVYLQKENIIDESGMPKERFSAEFPKEGPSILRIQQVVRGDSAAYFCASSIVGHGNTEAFFGQGTRLTVV.

This sequence joins TRBV9 and TRBJ2-1, with unresolved D. This CDR3 is 17 amino acids long. Germline V gene data show CDR1 as SGDLS and CDR2 as YYNGEE. Trimming stripped 4 bases from V and 3 bases from J, with 20 bases between. The CDR3 sequence: CASSPQLAMSLYNEQFF. The DNA for the CDR3 is TGTGCCAGCAGCCCCCAATTAGCTATGTCTCTCTACAATGAGCAGTTCTTC.

The chain links TRBV18 to TRBJ1-2; TRBD1 is a possible D gene (6 bases). Looked up from germline, CDR1 is KGHSH and CDR2 is LQKENI. The CDR3 sequence is 13 residues long. Trimming shortened V by 3 bases and J by 4 bases, and 9 bases separated the two germline ends. Here the CDR3 DNA reads TGTGCCAGCTCACCGGACAGATCCTATGGCTACACCTTC. Residues: CASSPDRSYGYTF.

The chain carries TRBV9 and TRBJ1-1; unclear D gene. Germline V gene sequence: CDR1 SGDLS, CDR2 YYNGEE. CDR3 size: 14 residues. V shed 0 bases and J shed 5 bases, with 11 bases lying between them. CDR3 sequence: CASSVAPAGTEAFF. Here the CDR3 DNA reads TGTGCCAGCAGCGTAGCTCCGGCGGGGACTGAAGCTTTCTTT.

This chain connects TRBV4-2 to TRBJ2-3; 9 bases map to TRBD2. The CDR3 extends over 18 amino acids. Germline V lookup: CDR1 LGHNA, CDR2 YNFKEQ. Losses at the gene ends were 3 bases for V and 1 base for J; bases not matched to a gene: 11. CDR3 coding DNA: TGTGCCAGCAGCCAGCCCCTAGCGGGGAATTGGGGCACAGATACGCAGTATTTT. This gives the protein CASSQPLAGNWGTDTQYF.

The chain combines TRBV11-2 with TRBJ2-2; 8 nucleotides line up with TRBD1. The V and J ends lost 5 bases and 7 bases, in that order; junction bases with no gene match: 9. This CDR3 spans 15 amino acids. CDR1 is SGHAT and CDR2 is FQNNGV in the germline V gene. CDR3 coding DNA: TGTGCCAGCAGCACTAGACAGGGGTCGGTCGGGGAGCTGTTTTTT. Translating gives CASSTRQGSVGELFF.

The V call is TRBV5-1, the J call TRBJ2-1; 11 nucleotides line up with TRBD2. V dropped 0 bases and J dropped 6; count of bases not matched to a gene: 2. CDR1 and CDR2 from the germline V gene are SGHRS and YFSETQ. The CDR3 runs 15 residues. CDR3 nucleotides: TGCGCCAGCAGCTTGGGACTAGCGGGAATCAATGAGCAGTTCTTC. Protein product: CASSLGLAGINEQFF. Together with reference TRBV5-1 and TRBJ2-1, the CDR3 gives the full variable domain: KAGVTQTPRYLIKTRGQQVTLSCSPISGHRSVSWYQQTPGQGLQFLFEYFSETQRNKGNFPGRFSGRQFSNSRSEMNVSTLELGDSALYLCASSLGLAGINEQFFGPGTRLTVL.

This clone has more than one count but fewer than ten. The genes are TRBV6-5 and TRBJ2-5; a possible D gene is TRBD2 (5 bases). Per the germline V gene, CDR1 is MNHEY and CDR2 is SVGAGI. The CDR3 totals 16 residues. Trimming left V 0 bases short and J 1 base short, with 12 bases between. The CDR3 spells CASSYSTSAFQETQYF. Here the CDR3 DNA reads TGTGCCAGCAGTTACTCCACTAGTGCCTTCCAAGAGACCCAGTACTTC.

There are a few counts of this clone. This sequence joins TRBV5-1 and TRBJ2-3; 10 nucleotides align to TRBD2. After removal of 0 bases from V and 4 bases from J, the junction contained 5 bases not matched to a gene. This CDR3 has 16 residues. From germline, CDR1 is SGHRS and CDR2 YFSETQ. The CDR3 reads CASSLVTSGNADTQYF. CDR3 nucleotides: TGCGCCAGCAGCTTGGTTACTAGCGGGAACGCAGATACGCAGTATTTT.

V usage is TRBV11-3 and J usage is TRBJ2-3; TRBD2 aligns across 14 bases. CDR1 SGHNT and CDR2 YENEEA come from the germline V gene. This CDR3 contains 19 residues. V shed 1 base and J 4 bases; nucleotides not matched to a gene: 10. CDR3 sequence reads: CASSLAFGTSGSLADTQYF. DNA for the CDR3: TGTGCCAGCAGCTTAGCCTTTGGGACTAGCGGGAGTTTGGCAGATACGCAGTATTTT.

V usage is TRBV5-1 and J usage is TRBJ2-7, with 11 bases lining up with TRBD2. From germline, CDR1 is SGHRS and CDR2 YFSETQ. J was trimmed by 7 bases and V by 3 bases; bases with no gene match: 12. CDR3 length: 16 residues. The CDR3 reads CASSSLAGGHILEQYF. The CDR3 DNA reads as TGCGCCAGCAGCTCCCTAGCGGGAGGCCATATCTTAGAGCAGTACTTC.

The gene calls are TRBV5-1 and TRBJ2-3, with D perhaps matching TRBD1 (5 bases). The ends were cut back, 4 bases at V and 6 bases at J, with 15 bases in the middle. The CDR3 is made up of 14 amino acids. In germline, CDR1 is SGHRS, CDR2 YFSETQ. CDR3 nucleotides: TGCGCCAGCAGCCCGACCAGGGATCCGGATACGCAGTATTTT. Translated, it gives CASSPTRDPDTQYF.

The chain carries TRBV6-1 and TRBJ2-1; D is perhaps TRBD2 (6 bases). Germline V gene lookup returns CDR1 MNHNS and CDR2 SASEGT. CDR3 length equals 12 residues. The V gene lost 8 bases and the J gene lost 15 bases, with 20 bases spanning the gap. CDR3 DNA: TGTGCCAGCTCCAGGAGGGAGTTAGTGTTGTTCTTC. It is translated as CASSRRELVLFF.

This clone appeared a single time. This chain uses TRBV5-4 with TRBJ2-1, with TRBD2 identical over 7 bases. V gave up 2 bases and J gave up 3 bases; unmatched junction bases: 8. The CDR3 consists of 16 residues. Germline V lookup: CDR1 SGHNT, CDR2 YYREEE (reference sequence). The CDR3 sequence is CASSFGVAGNYNEQFF. For the CDR3, the DNA is TGTGCCAGCAGCTTCGGTGTAGCGGGTAACTACAATGAGCAGTTCTTC.

This chain uses TRBV6-4 with TRBJ2-3; D is possibly TRBD2 (5 bases). CDR1 is MRHNA and CDR2 is SNTAGT in the germline V gene. This CDR3 spans 16 amino acids. V was trimmed by 0 bases and J by 0 bases, leaving 10 bases between them. The CDR3 loop reads CASSDSAAASTDTQYF. CDR3 coding DNA: TGTGCCAGCAGTGACTCAGCGGCAGCCAGCACAGATACGCAGTATTTT.

The rearrangement links TRBV30 to TRBJ2-1; 7 bases map to TRBD2. Germline V gene sequence: CDR1 GTSNPN, CDR2 SVGIG (reference sequence). The CDR3 has 13 residues. Germline trimming cut 3 bases from V and 3 bases from J; bases unmatched to any gene: 2. CDR3 bases: TGTGCCTGGAGCACGGGAGGCTACAATGAGCAGTTCTTC. It specifies CAWSTGGYNEQFF.

This chain uses TRBV5-4 with TRBJ2-7; possible D gene TRBD1, 7 bases. CDR1 SGHNT and CDR2 YYREEE come from the germline V gene (reference sequence). The V end was cut by 3 bases, the J end by 2 bases, with 15 bases between. CDR3 length equals 15 residues. In DNA, the CDR3 is TGTGCCAGCAGCTGGGGGCGGGACAGCACCTACGAGCAGTACTTC. Its translation: CASSWGRDSTYEQYF.

CDR3 region: CASSLWGSHYEQYF. The CDR3 nucleotides are TGTGCCAGCAGTCTCTGGGGCAGCCACTACGAGCAGTACTTC. The rearrangement links TRBV27 to TRBJ2-7, with D perhaps TRBD1 (5 bases). The CDR3 spans 14 residues. CDR1 and CDR2 from the germline V gene are MNHEY and SMNVEV (reference sequence). V lost 5 bases and J lost 3, with 14 bases in between.

This sequence joins TRBV6-6 and TRBJ1-5; TRBD1 might be the D (6 bases). CDR3 size: 16 residues. The V gene's germline CDR1 is MNHNY and CDR2 SVGAGI (reference sequence). V was cut by 2 bases and J by 1 base, with 12 bases left in between. The CDR3 loop is CASSYRAGASNQPQHF. For the CDR3, the DNA is TGTGCCAGCAGTTACAGGGCAGGGGCCAGCAATCAGCCCCAGCATTTT.

The rearrangement joins TRBV28 to TRBJ2-2; D is perhaps TRBD1 (5 bases). The V end lost 5 bases, the J end lost 6 bases, and 19 bases lay between the germline ends. The CDR3 length is 16 residues. CDR1 is MDHEN, CDR2 SYDVKM, per germline. For the CDR3, the DNA is TGTGCCAGCAGTGTGCCCACTGGGGCAGGAGCCGGGGAGCTGTTTTTT. This codes for CASSVPTGAGAGELFF.

V usage is TRBV18 and J usage is TRBJ2-1; D not certain. The length of the CDR3 is 15 residues. The germline V and J ends were trimmed by 1 base and 5 bases, with 12 bases remaining between them. From germline, CDR1 is KGHSH and CDR2 LQKENI. The chain's CDR3 is CASSPLWAGNNEQFF. DNA of the CDR3: TGTGCCAGCTCACCACTCTGGGCAGGAAACAATGAGCAGTTCTTC.

The V gene is TRBV10-1, the J gene TRBJ2-3, with 10 bases lining up with TRBD2. The germline CDR1 and CDR2 sequences are WNHNN and SYGVQD (reference sequence). The CDR3 contains 15 residues. Trimming cost V 0 bases and J 4 bases; bases outside gene matches: 1. CDR3 DNA: TGCGCCAGCAGTGAGTCGGGACTAGCGTCAGATACGCAGTATTTT. It specifies CASSESGLASDTQYF.

This chain uses TRBV2 with TRBJ1-3; weak D call: TRBD1 (5 bases). V lost 3 bases, J lost 5 bases, and 8 bases lay in between. This CDR3 is 13 amino acids long. Germline V gene lookup returns CDR1 SNHLY and CDR2 FYNNEI. The CDR3 sequence: CASSEGGRNTIYF. The CDR3 DNA reads TGTGCCAGCAGTGAGGGGGGTAGAAACACCATATATTTT.

V and J are TRBV7-9 and TRBJ1-2, with D possibly TRBD1 on 6 matching bases. The germline gives CDR1 SEHNR, CDR2 FQNEAQ (reference sequence). Trimming removed 3 bases at V and 8 bases at J, with 19 bases between. CDR3 length: 15 amino acids. The CDR3 here is CASSLGKQGTGGYTF. CDR3 DNA: TGTGCCAGCAGCTTGGGAAAACAGGGCACGGGGGGCTACACCTTC.

The chain recombines TRBV27 with TRBJ1-2; D unclear. The CDR3 is made up of 13 amino acids. The V and J ends lost 3 bases and 8 bases respectively, with 13 bases between them. From germline, CDR1 is MNHEY and CDR2 SMNVEV (reference sequence). The chain's CDR3 is CASSFVRPPGYTF. The CDR3 coding sequence is TGTGCCAGCAGTTTTGTCAGGCCCCCGGGCTACACCTTC.